The T cell receptor beta chain under discussion was sequenced for a study of Tregs in tolerant kidney transplant recipients. Study conclusions and caveats: Donor-specific Treg expansion exceeded global Treg expansion in tolerant patients, suggesting antigen drive. Biological reproducibility was not directly addressed, but technical replication error appeared minimal. Activated donor B cell expansion appeared to reveal the most relevant donor-specific TCRbeta repertoire.

The CDR3 contains 15 residues. The germline V and J ends were trimmed by 6 bases and 0 bases, with 12 bases remaining between them. Germline CDR1 and CDR2: ENHRY and SYGVKD. Thawed PBMCs were FACS-sorted into unstimulated CD4+CD25+CD127- regulatory T cells, CD4+CD25- non-regulatory cells, CD4 and CD8 cells. With regard to this clone: Its antigen is undetermined. The read ends 3 residues shy of where the CDR3 ends; the end is completed using the germline J gene.

TCRdb keeps only in-frame clones here, not all; method: immunoSEQ multiplex PCR. In all, the sample yields about 48,000 clones. This chain joins TRBV10-3 and TRBJ2-1; D unclear. This TCR was recovered from a human donor who received a combined kidney and bone marrow transplant. The sample was CD4+ T cells from blood, taken before the transplant. Incomplete CDR3 DNA: TGTGCCATCAGGGAAGACGACACCTCCTACAATGAG. This gives the protein CAIREDDTSYNE. The complete CDR3 sequence is CAIREDDTSYNEQFF.